These 9 T cell receptor beta chains came from one sample sequenced in a study of regulatory T cells in long-lasting Graves disease. The authors built TCR beta libraries using iRepertoire HTBI primers and Arm-PCR of CDR3 regions. TCRdb recomputed calls from the multiplex PCR reads with MiXCR, one row per CDR3 protein. The repertoire holds 550,000 to 700,000 distinct CDR3 sequences, roughly 15% seen once, with 12% in the top ten. Time point in this sample: newly diagnosed GD, antithyroid drugs for less than 3 months. PBMCs were the source of the RNA used for TCR sequencing. The same sample was also studied in work on T cells in Graves' hyperthyroidism and ophthalmopathy.

This sample comprised peripheral blood mononuclear cells (PBMCs), obtained at new diagnosis, from a patient treated with antithyroid drugs. The receptors shown here come from a man aged 18 to 30 with Graves disease.

Concerning this clonotype itself: This sequence is one base from a far larger clone and is likely a read error. This rearrangement joins TRBV7-2 to TRBJ2-4; 7 positions agree with TRBD1. The V segment lost 2 bases and the J segment 6 bases; nucleotides outside the gene matches: 4. The CDR3 spans 14 residues. Germline V gene lookup returns CDR1 SGHTA and CDR2 FQGNSA. CDR3 region: CASSLYRGGNIQYF. CDR3 DNA: TGTGCCAGCAGCTTATACAGGGGCGGAAACATTCAGTACTTC.

Ten or more counts support this clonotype. The chain couples TRBV5-1 to TRBJ2-7; unclear D gene. The germline V gene has CDR1 SGHRS and CDR2 YFSETQ. The V end was cut by 1 base, the J end by 3 bases, with 8 bases between. There are 13 residues in the CDR3. CDR3 DNA sequence: TGCGCCAGCAGCTTGTGGGCCAGCTACGAGCAGTACTTC. This sequence encodes CASSLWASYEQYF.

The rearrangement links TRBV6-4 to TRBJ2-2; 7 nucleotides line up with TRBD2. Germline V lookup: CDR1 MRHNA, CDR2 SNTAGT. Trimming at V came to 8 bases and at J to 3 bases, leaving 3 bases not matched to a gene. The CDR3 is 13 residues long. The CDR3 region is CASQRDYTGELFF. The CDR3 coding sequence is TGTGCCAGCCAGCGGGATTACACCGGGGAGCTGTTTTTT.

Only a few counts were recorded for this clonotype. The chain has TRBV7-8 and TRBJ2-1, with 8 bases that match TRBD2. Germline V CDR1 and CDR2: SGHVS, FQNEAQ. The junction had 9 bases not matched to a gene; V was cut back by 5 bases and J by 0 bases. This CDR3 comprises 17 residues. DNA of the CDR3: TGTGCCAGCAGCGACCCGGTGAGCGGGAGCTCCTACAATGAGCAGTTCTTC. Its translation: CASSDPVSGSSYNEQFF.

This clonotype showed up just a few times. The genes are TRBV6-2 or TRBV6-3 and TRBJ2-5, with TRBD1 matching over 8 bases. With 6 bases clipped from V and 5 bases from J, the junction kept 11 bases outside the gene matches. CDR1 MNHEY and CDR2 SVGEGT come from the germline V gene. CDR3 size: 15 residues. CDR3 loop: CASSRKTRGPETQYF. CDR3 DNA sequence: TGTGCCAGCAGCCGGAAAACCAGGGGGCCGGAGACCCAGTACTTC.

This sequence joins TRBV9 and TRBJ1-1, with a tentative D call TRBD1 (5 bases). The V gene lost 4 bases and the J gene lost 5 bases, with 21 bases spanning the gap. The germline V gene has CDR1 SGDLS and CDR2 YYNGEE. This CDR3 contains 16 residues. The CDR3 sequence is CASSLGLAGRTTEAFF. CDR3 in DNA: TGTGCCAGCAGCCTAGGACTTGCGGGGCGAACAACTGAAGCTTTCTTT.

This clonotype was counted many times. V usage is TRBV3-1 and J usage is TRBJ2-4; 8 bases match TRBD2. CDR3 length equals 16 residues. The V segment lost 4 bases and the J segment 1 base; nucleotides outside the gene matches: 6. The germline V gene has CDR1 LGHDT and CDR2 YNNKEL (reference sequence). The CDR3: CASSPLTGGAKNIQYF. The CDR3 DNA follows: TGTGCCAGCAGCCCCTTAACGGGAGGGGCCAAAAACATTCAGTACTTC.

This clonotype was seen once. This rearrangement joins TRBV5-1 to TRBJ1-4; maybe TRBD1 (5 bases). This CDR3 region has 14 residues. Trimming cost V 2 bases and J 6 bases, with 11 bases left between them. Germline values: CDR1 SGHRS, CDR2 YFSETQ. The CDR3 DNA follows: TGCGCCAGCAGCTTTTCCGGGGGATATGAAAAACTGTTTTTT. Residues: CASSFSGGYEKLFF. Supplemented by reference TRBV5-1 and TRBJ1-4, the full variable domain reads KAGVTQTPRYLIKTRGQQVTLSCSPISGHRSVSWYQQTPGQGLQFLFEYFSETQRNKGNFPGRFSGRQFSNSRSEMNVSTLELGDSALYLCASSFSGGYEKLFFGSGTQLSVL.

This clonotype was counted between two and nine times. The genes are TRBV5-4 and TRBJ2-1; 9 nucleotides agree with TRBD1. CDR1 SGHNT and CDR2 YYREEE come from the germline V gene (reference sequence). V lost 0 bases and J lost 4; bases outside the gene matches: 11. This CDR3 has 18 amino acids. The CDR3 nucleotides read TGTGCCAGCAGCTTGGTGACAGGGGGTCGAGGGGGGTACAATGAGCAGTTCTTC. Its protein product is CASSLVTGGRGGYNEQFF. Complete variable domain (other parts from reference TRBV5-4 and TRBJ2-1): ETGVTQSPTHLIKTRGQQVTLRCSSQSGHNTVSWYQQALGQGPQFIFQYYREEENGRGNFPPRFSGLQFPNYSSELNVNALELDDSALYLCASSLVTGGRGGYNEQFFGPGTRLTVL.